The rows below give T cell receptor beta chains drawn from one sample of a study of blood T cell repertoires in COVID-19. Produced via immunoSEQ multiplex PCR; TCRdb's table is partial and in-frame only. The sample has around 270,000 clones, about four fifths seen once; the top ten hold around a sixth. Sequencing was performed on peripheral blood. Receptors originate from a person between 65 and 80 years old with COVID-19, enrolled during active disease. The CDR3 runs from the conserved cysteine through the conserved F or W. The D gene is left open where the match is weak. The listing skips clone size in some rows; elsewhere it reads once, few, many or a size class.

j_call clone_size v_call d_call cdr3_aa cdr3_nt
TRBJ2-1 . TRBV7-3 . CASRDLRDEQFF TGTGCCAGCAGGGATCTCAGGGATGAGCAGTTCTTC
TRBJ1-3 . TRBV10-3 . CAISEVPAVQGNTIYF TGTGCCATCAGTGAAGTCCCGGCGGTTCAGGGAAACACCATATATTTT
TRBJ1-5 . TRBV19 TRBD1 CASSTSPGQTAAQHF TGTGCCAGTAGTACCAGCCCGGGACAGACTGCAGCCCAGCATTTT
TRBJ1-4 . TRBV2 . CASNVGGTATNEKLFF TGTGCCAGCAACGTGGGGGGGACCGCCACTAATGAAAAACTGTTTTTT
TRBJ2-3 . TRBV7-3 TRBD2 CASSLGLAGGPDTQYF TGTGCCAGCAGCTTAGGGCTAGCGGGGGGGCCAGATACGCAGTATTTT
TRBJ2-7 . TRBV6-5 TRBD2 CASSKLAGLYEQYF TGTGCCAGCAGTAAGTTAGCGGGCCTTTACGAGCAGTACTTC
TRBJ2-7 . TRBV18 . CASSSLPTRGSYEQYF TGTGCCAGCTCATCGCTCCCCACGCGGGGCTCCTACGAGCAGTACTTC
TRBJ2-3 . TRBV24-1 . CATSDFTFAGDTQYF TGTGCCACCAGTGATTTCACGTTTGCGGGAGATACGCAGTATTTT
TRBJ2-7 . TRBV7-9 . CASSWGGSGEQYF TGTGCCAGCAGCTGGGGTGGATCGGGGGAGCAGTACTTC
TRBJ2-5 . TRBV2 . CASRPLARGVETQYF TGTGCCAGCAGACCACTAGCTCGTGGGGTTGAGACCCAGTACTTC
TRBJ2-7 . TRBV5-4 . CASSRSGAYEQYF TGTGCCAGCAGCCGTTCAGGGGCCTACGAGCAGTACTTC
TRBJ2-5 . TRBV5-1 TRBD2 CASSLTSGGPVGETQYF TGCGCCAGCAGCTTAACTAGCGGGGGACCAGTAGGGGAGACCCAGTACTTC
TRBJ1-2 . TRBV7-9 . CASSLIVGEDGYTF TGTGCCAGCAGCTTAATTGTTGGGGAGGATGGCTACACCTTC
TRBJ2-1 . TRBV5-5 . CASSFRKGWSNEQFF TGTGCCAGCAGCTTCCGGAAGGGGTGGTCTAATGAGCAGTTCTTC
TRBJ2-5 . TRBV19 TRBD2 CASKTGGLGGETQYF TGTGCCAGTAAGACCGGGGGACTAGGAGGAGAGACCCAGTACTTC
TRBJ1-1 . TRBV7-2 . CASSFDRLNTEAFF TGTGCCAGCAGCTTTGACAGATTGAACACTGAAGCTTTCTTT
TRBJ2-3 . TRBV10-3 . CAISEITDTQYF TGTGCCATCAGTGAGATAACAGATACGCAGTATTTT
TRBJ1-1 . TRBV6-5 TRBD1 CASRLPQGALESFF TGTGCCAGTCGCCTCCCGCAGGGGGCCCTTGAGTCTTTCTTT
TRBJ2-3 . TRBV4-3 TRBD1 CASSQDMRGRTDTQYF TGCGCCAGCAGCCAAGATATGAGGGGGCGAACAGATACGCAGTATTTT
TRBJ1-2 . TRBV2 . CASSDQGSYGYTF TGTGCCAGCAGTGATCAGGGATCCTATGGCTACACCTTC
TRBJ1-6 . TRBV27 TRBD1 CASSPITGDSPLHF TGTGCCAGCAGTCCCATTACAGGGGATTCACCCCTCCACTTT
TRBJ1-6 . TRBV15 . CATSRGGGLGSPLHF TGTGCCACCAGCAGAGGCGGGGGGCTGGGTTCACCCCTCCACTTT
TRBJ2-7 once TRBV4-3 . CASSQDPLSVQYF TGCGCCAGCAGCCAAGATCCCCTCTCGGTGCAGTACTTC
TRBJ2-7 . TRBV12-5 . CASGLVLKAGESYEQYF TGTGCTAGTGGTTTGGTATTGAAAGCGGGCGAATCCTACGAGCAGTACTTC
TRBJ2-7 few TRBV27 . CASSSLLSPVPPYEQYF TGTGCCAGCAGTTCACTCCTTTCCCCTGTGCCCCCCTACGAGCAGTACTTC
TRBJ1-1 . TRBV7-8 TRBD1 CASTEIPGQGAEAFF TGTGCCAGCACTGAAATACCTGGACAGGGGGCTGAAGCTTTCTTT
TRBJ1-5 . TRBV19 . CAGEGSYSNQPQHF TGTGCAGGGGAGGGGTCGTATAGCAATCAGCCCCAGCATTTT